This T cell receptor (beta chain) appears in the sequencing data of a study of early T cells in non-severe SARS-CoV-2 infection. The wider study: From unsorted whole blood, bulk RNA was sequenced, and the chains remained unpaired.

The study, taken as a whole, reports: Missing private and CD4 specificities, VDJdb matching favored anti-spike CD8 responses.

Germline V gene lookup returns CDR1 SGHAT and CDR2 FQNNGV. CDR3 length equals 16 residues. With V trimmed by 6 bases and J by 3 bases, 12 bases remained unmatched. Separate cDNA molecules each had unique molecular identifiers attached to them. Via MiXCR, TCRdb re-called the 5' RACE reads, giving one row per CDR3 protein. The data contain 35,000 to 45,000 distinct CDR3 sequences, 7.9% of them seen just once; the ten biggest clones take up around 12%. In this sample, this clonotype turned up many times. What it recognizes is unknown. This sequence joins TRBV11-2 and TRBJ2-3; 7 bases match TRBD1. This TCR was recovered from an adult who was a healthcare worker with PCR-confirmed SARS-CoV-2 infection or an uninfected control (not recorded which). Material: whole blood, obtained at baseline. The CDR3 is CASSLNTGVQTDTQYF. The DNA for the CDR3 is TGTGCCAGCAGTCTAAATACAGGGGTTCAAACAGATACGCAGTATTTT.